The clone carrying this T cell receptor (beta chain) was observed a single time. This CDR3 spans 14 amino acids. V was clipped by 6 bases and J by 0 bases, with 9 bases between them. In germline, CDR1 is SGHTA, CDR2 FQGNSA. The data were obtained in a study of control samples from healthy donors and cancer patients. Generated by immunoSEQ multiplex PCR, the TCRdb table keeps only in-frame clones and is missing some. The sample lists 100,000 to 150,000 clones; around 87% were seen once. The chain uses TRBV7-2 and TRBJ1-3; maybe TRBD1 (5 bases). Material for sequencing was blood. This receptor was taken from a man in his sixties in good health. CDR3 DNA: TGTGCCAGCAGAACGGGGGGCTCTGGAAACACCATATATTTT. As protein: CASRTGGSGNTIYF.